The next 4 T cell receptor beta chains were all read from a single sample in a study of long-term antiretroviral therapy in people with HIV. Run at survey level, the immunoSEQ assay was version v3.0. The repertoire was sequenced with immunoSEQ multiplex PCR; TCRdb's copy has only in-frame clones and lacks some. The table records around 30,000 clones, roughly 87% of them present only once. The sequences come from unsorted PBMCs, collected 1.1 years after starting antiretroviral therapy. These receptors all stem from a man aged 18-30 years with HIV.

The chain carries TRBV5-4 and TRBJ2-5; D is uncertain. The CDR3 sequence is 13 residues long. V was shortened by 2 bases and J by 0 bases, with 5 bases between the two germline ends. Germline V gene data show CDR1 as SGHNT and CDR2 as YYREEE (reference sequence). CDR3 nucleotide sequence: TGTGCCAGCAGCTTTGTGGACCAAGAGACCCAGTACTTC. Its protein is CASSFVDQETQYF. The complete variable domain, with remaining parts taken from reference TRBV5-4 and TRBJ2-5, reads ETGVTQSPTHLIKTRGQQVTLRCSSQSGHNTVSWYQQALGQGPQFIFQYYREEENGRGNFPPRFSGLQFPNYSSELNVNALELDDSALYLCASSFVDQETQYFGPGTRLLVL.

V usage is TRBV2 and J usage is TRBJ2-7; 9 nucleotides match TRBD2. The CDR3 is 15 amino acids. After removal of 3 bases from V and 3 bases from J, the junction contained 6 bases not matched to a gene. CDR1 and CDR2 from the germline V gene are SNHLY and FYNNEI. CDR3 nucleotides: TGTGCCAGCAGTGATGGCGGGAGGGCTCGCTACGAGCAGTACTTC. This encodes CASSDGGRARYEQYF. Together with reference TRBV2 and TRBJ2-7, the CDR3 gives the full variable domain: EPEVTQTPSHQVTQMGQEVILRCVPISNHLYFYWYRQILGQKVEFLVSFYNNEISEKSEIFDDQFSVERPDGSNFTLKIRSTKLEDSAMYFCASSDGGRARYEQYFGPGTRLTVT.

The V gene is TRBV7-8, the J gene TRBJ2-3; TRBD2 is a possible D gene (6 bases). The CDR3 length is 13 residues. Looked up from germline, CDR1 is SGHVS and CDR2 is FQNEAQ. Trimming stripped 0 bases from V and 6 bases from J, with 7 bases between. CDR3 sequence (DNA): TGTGCCAGCAGCTTAGCTGGGAGGGATACGCAGTATTTT. It yields the protein CASSLAGRDTQYF.

CDR3 sequence reads: CASSQTTGNEQYF. CDR3 sequence (DNA): TGCGCCAGCAGCCAAACGACAGGGAACGAGCAGTACTTC. J is TRBJ2-7 and V is TRBV4-1; the match to TRBD1 covers 7 bases. The germline CDR1 and CDR2 sequences are MGHRA and YSYEKL. The CDR3 runs 13 residues. V was pared by 2 bases and J by 5 bases, with 3 bases of the junction left unmatched.